A selection of T cell receptor beta chains follows, all from one sample in a study of blood T cells in healthy people across ages. TCRdb independently ran MiXCR on the 5' RACE reads; one entry per CDR3 protein. This sample yields around 520,000 distinct CDR3 sequences, of which approximately 26% are seen a single time; approximately 3.7% belongs to the top ten. These same data were also listed under a study on T cells of mothers and their children.

Material: blood. These receptors were taken from a boy aged 2-9 years in good health. CDR3s include the opening cysteine and the closing phenylalanine or tryptophan. The order of the fields is V gene, J gene, D gene, clone size, CDR3 protein, CDR3 DNA. The D gene is left open where the match is weak. Clone size is not always given. Where it is, it says once, few, many or a class for expanded clones.

TRBV5-6,TRBJ1-5,TRBD1,once,CASSLLQGNQPQHF,TGTGCCAGCAGCTTATTACAGGGGAATCAGCCCCAGCATTTT
TRBV7-2,TRBJ2-6,NA,NA,CASGLVYLGLVASGANVLTF,TGTGCCAGCGGCTTAGTATATCTTGGCCTTGTGGCCTCTGGGGCCAACGTCCTGACTTTC
TRBV6-6,TRBJ2-3,NA,NA,CASSYSVWSADTQYF,TGTGCCAGCAGTTATTCGGTATGGAGCGCAGATACGCAGTATTTT
TRBV27,TRBJ1-1,NA,few,CASSRVGWNTEAFF,TGCGCCAGCAGTCGGGTGGGATGGAACACTGAAGCTTTCTTT
TRBV18,TRBJ1-1,NA,many,CASSPGNTEAFF,TGTGCCAGCAGCCCAGGGAACACTGAAGCTTTCTTT
TRBV2,TRBJ1-1,NA,few,CASSYTAYEAFF,TGTGCCAGCAGTTATACAGCCTATGAAGCTTTCTTT
TRBV10-3,TRBJ2-4,NA,NA,CAISESRDIPYF,TGTGCCATCAGTGAGTCCCGGGACATTCCGTACTTC
TRBV12-3/TRBV12-4,TRBJ1-5,NA,few,CASSLTGWNQPQHF,TGTGCCAGCAGCTTAACAGGTTGGAATCAGCCCCAGCATTTT
TRBV12-3/TRBV12-4,TRBJ2-1,NA,NA,CASSLWGDGGDEQFF,TGTGCCAGCAGTTTATGGGGGGACGGTGGGGATGAGCAGTTCTTC
TRBV7-9,TRBJ2-1,NA,NA,CAGSLRSWAYNEQFF,TGTGCCGGCAGCTTGAGATCCTGGGCCTACAATGAGCAGTTCTTC
TRBV7-2,TRBJ1-4,NA,NA,CASSSSVQRNEKLFF,TGTGCCAGCAGCTCCTCCGTCCAGAGAAATGAAAAACTGTTTTTT
TRBV20-1,TRBJ2-1,TRBD2,few,CSARGTSGGSYNEQFF,TGCAGTGCTAGAGGGACTAGCGGGGGCTCCTACAATGAGCAGTTCTTC
TRBV9,TRBJ2-5,TRBD1,NA,CASSSQGAVETQYF,TGTGCCAGCAGCTCGCAGGGGGCTGTGGAGACCCAGTACTTC
TRBV20-1,TRBJ1-6,NA,NA,CSAREGGYNSPLHF,TGCAGTGCCCGGGAGGGCGGGTATAATTCACCCCTCCACTTT
TRBV27,TRBJ2-7,TRBD1,few,CASSFGGRGLYEQYF,TGTGCCAGCAGTTTCGGTGGCAGGGGGCTATACGAGCAGTACTTC
TRBV2,TRBJ2-7,NA,few,CASSESGGIAYEQYF,TGTGCCAGCAGTGAAAGTGGGGGGATTGCCTACGAGCAGTACTTC
TRBV7-3,TRBJ2-4,NA,NA,CASSTTRDTIQYF,TGTGCCAGCAGCACTACCCGGGACACCATTCAGTACTTC
TRBV29-1,TRBJ2-3,TRBD1,NA,CSGAQGAWTDTQYF,TGCAGCGGTGCACAGGGGGCATGGACAGATACGCAGTATTTT
TRBV6-2/TRBV6-3,TRBJ2-1,TRBD2,NA,CASSFGLAGGYNEQFF,TGTGCCAGCAGTTTTGGACTAGCGGGAGGCTACAATGAGCAGTTCTTC
TRBV7-9,TRBJ2-1,NA,NA,CSSSLGGRPFF,TGTTCCAGCAGCTTAGGGGGGAGACCGTTCTTC
TRBV12-3/TRBV12-4,TRBJ2-1,TRBD2,NA,CASSLPRGLAGGNSYNEQFF,TGTGCCAGCAGTTTACCCCGAGGACTAGCGGGGGGCAACTCCTACAATGAGCAGTTCTTC
TRBV20-1,TRBJ2-5,NA,NA,CSARRQGSRETQYF,TGCAGTGCTAGACGCCAGGGGTCTCGGGAGACCCAGTACTTC
TRBV2,TRBJ1-6,NA,NA,CASSEQAPNSPLHF,TGTGCCAGCAGTGAACAGGCGCCCAATTCACCCCTCCACTTT
TRBV20-1,TRBJ2-2,NA,few,CSARYEGGAGELFF,TGCAGTGCTAGATATGAGGGGGGGGCCGGGGAGCTGTTTTTT
TRBV7-9,TRBJ2-3,NA,NA,CASSLALGALEADTQYF,TGTGCCAGCAGCTTAGCGTTGGGAGCACTAGAGGCAGATACGCAGTATTTT
TRBV7-8,TRBJ2-7,TRBD2,few,CASSLDGAGGREQYF,TGTGCCAGCAGCTTAGACGGAGCGGGGGGGCGGGAGCAGTACTTC